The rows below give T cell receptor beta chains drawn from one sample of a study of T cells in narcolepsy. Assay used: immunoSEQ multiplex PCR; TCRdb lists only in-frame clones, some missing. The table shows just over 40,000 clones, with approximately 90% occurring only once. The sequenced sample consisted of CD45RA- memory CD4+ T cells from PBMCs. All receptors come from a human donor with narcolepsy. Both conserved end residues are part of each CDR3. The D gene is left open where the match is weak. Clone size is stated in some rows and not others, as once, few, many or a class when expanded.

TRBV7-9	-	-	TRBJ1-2	CASSFGLKGGYTF	TGTGCCAGCAGCTTTGGTCTAAAGGGCGGCTACACCTTC
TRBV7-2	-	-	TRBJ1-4	CASSLSGVREKLFF	TGTGCCAGCAGCTTGTCAGGGGTTAGAGAAAAACTGTTTTTT
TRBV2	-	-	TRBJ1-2	CASIQRQGNGYTF	TGTGCCAGCATTCAACGGCAGGGGAATGGCTACACCTTC
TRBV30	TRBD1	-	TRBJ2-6	CAWGGQGNSGANVLTF	TGTGCCTGGGGGGGACAGGGAAACTCTGGGGCCAACGTCCTGACTTTC
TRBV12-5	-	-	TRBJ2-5	CASGLGGLPAQYF	TGTGCTAGTGGTTTGGGGGGACTCCCTGCCCAGTACTTC
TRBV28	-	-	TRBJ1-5	CASSPPGGYQPQHF	TGTGCCAGCAGTCCTCCGGGAGGGTATCAGCCCCAGCATTTT
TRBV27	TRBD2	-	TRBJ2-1	CASRRGVYEQFF	TGTGCCAGCAGGCGGGGGGTCTATGAGCAGTTCTTC
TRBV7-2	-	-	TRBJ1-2	CASSLGVNSNYGYTF	TGTGCCAGCAGCTTAGGAGTTAACAGTAACTATGGCTACACCTTC
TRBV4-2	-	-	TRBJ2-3	CASSQGRASNTDTQYF	TGTGCCAGCAGCCAAGGAAGAGCATCCAACACAGATACGCAGTATTTT
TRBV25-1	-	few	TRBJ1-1	CASSGQGVQAEAFF	TGTGCCAGCAGTGGGCAGGGAGTGCAGGCTGAAGCTTTCTTT
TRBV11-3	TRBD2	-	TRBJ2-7	CASSPPTSGGSEQYF	TGTGCCAGCAGCCCCCCGACTAGCGGGGGTTCCGAGCAGTACTTC
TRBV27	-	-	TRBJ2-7	CASSLEVGQGPYEQYF	TGTGCCAGCAGTTTAGAGGTAGGGCAGGGTCCCTACGAGCAGTACTTC
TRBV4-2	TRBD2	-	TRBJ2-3	CASSQDPSGAGVTDTQYF	TGTGCCAGCAGCCAAGACCCTAGTGGAGCGGGGGTGACAGATACGCAGTATTTT